The next 29 T cell receptor beta chains were all read from a single sample in a study of monozygotic twins with inflammatory bowel disease. TCRdb re-called the 5' RACE reads and gives one entry per CDR3 protein, without DNA. In total, the table holds 330,000 or so distinct CDR3 sequences. The sample consisted of blood. These receptors all come from a human donor with ulcerative colitis or Crohn's disease, or a healthy co-twin of an affected twin (not recorded which).

J is TRBJ1-2 and V is TRBV2; TCRdb names TRBD1, which stays unverified in the absence of DNA. The CDR3 length is 12 residues. Germline V gene lookup returns CDR1 SNHLY and CDR2 FYNNEI. CDR3 residues: CASRGQERGYTF.

V gene TRBV7-3 combines with J gene TRBJ2-3; without DNA, the TCRdb call of TRBD1 cannot be checked. CDR1 and CDR2 (germline): SGHTA, FQGTGA. CDR3 length: 15 amino acids. CDR3 region: CASSSGTGVTDTQYF.

This chain links TRBV7-9 with TRBJ2-3; TCRdb outputs TRBD2, but without DNA this stays unchecked. The CDR3 is 15 residues long. CDR1 SEHNR and CDR2 FQNEAQ come from the germline V gene (reference sequence). The CDR3 protein is CASSPSGLDLDTQYF.

This chain joins TRBV6-2 or TRBV6-3 and TRBJ1-5; the D call from TCRdb, TRBD1, cannot be confirmed without DNA. CDR1 MNHEY and CDR2 SVGEGT come from the germline V gene. CDR3 length: 15 amino acids. The CDR3 here is CASSDDSVSNQPQHF.

The J gene is TRBJ2-7, the V gene TRBV19. Germline V lookup: CDR1 LNHDA, CDR2 SQIVND (reference sequence). This CDR3 region has 12 residues. This CDR3 reads CASSMGVYEQYF.

This chain connects TRBV5-1 to TRBJ2-3; TCRdb calls TRBD1, which cannot be checked without DNA. Germline assignment: CDR1 SGHRS and CDR2 YFSETQ. The CDR3 is 14 residues long. Here the CDR3 reads CASSRTPGTDTQYF.

The chain recombines TRBV12-3 or TRBV12-4 with TRBJ2-1; the D call of TRBD2 rests on TCRdb alone, since no DNA is present to check it. This CDR3 spans 15 amino acids. The CDR3 sequence is CASSLLAGATNEQFF.

CDR3 region: CASSYGHNQETQYF. V gene TRBV6-5 combines with J gene TRBJ2-5; TCRdb calls TRBD1, which cannot be checked without DNA. The CDR3 loop spans 14 amino acids. The germline V gene has CDR1 MNHEY and CDR2 SVGAGI.

CDR3 sequence: CASSQATSGGIGTQYF. This chain joins TRBV4-2 and TRBJ2-5; TCRdb lists TRBD2, though no DNA is available to test this call. Germline CDR1 LGHNA, CDR2 YNFKEQ. The CDR3 covers 16 residues.

The chain uses TRBV5-1 and TRBJ2-7; with no DNA, the TCRdb D assignment of TRBD2 cannot be verified. The CDR3 length is 13 residues. Germline V CDR1 and CDR2: SGHRS, YFSETQ. This CDR3 is CASSAGLLYEQYF. Together with reference TRBV5-1 and TRBJ2-7, the CDR3 gives the full variable domain: KAGVTQTPRYLIKTRGQQVTLSCSPISGHRSVSWYQQTPGQGLQFLFEYFSETQRNKGNFPGRFSGRQFSNSRSEMNVSTLELGDSALYLCASSAGLLYEQYFGPGTRLTVT.

J is TRBJ1-1 and V is TRBV7-9. Germline V gene lookup returns CDR1 SEHNR and CDR2 FQNEAQ (reference sequence). The CDR3 runs 13 residues. The CDR3 sequence is CASSRGGGTEAFF. Supplemented by reference TRBV7-9 and TRBJ1-1, the full variable domain reads DTGVSQNPRHKITKRGQNVTFRCDPISEHNRLYWYRQTLGQGPEFLTYFQNEAQLEKSRLLSDRFSAERPKGSFSTLEIQRTEQGDSAMYLCASSRGGGTEAFFGQGTRLTVV.

V gene TRBV7-2 combines with J gene TRBJ2-1; TCRdb returns TRBD1, unconfirmable since there is no DNA. This CDR3 region has 11 residues. The V gene's germline CDR1 is SGHTA and CDR2 FQGNSA. This CDR3 is CASSPGNEQFF. Full variable domain (remainder filled in from reference TRBV7-2 and TRBJ2-1): GAGVSQSPSNKVTEKGKDVELRCDPISGHTALYWYRQSLGQGLEFLIYFQGNSAPDKSGLPSDRFSAERTGGSVSTLTIQRTQQEDSAVYLCASSPGNEQFFGPGTRLTVL.

The chain has TRBV25-1 and TRBJ1-1. Per the germline V gene, CDR1 is MGHDK and CDR2 is SYGVNS. The CDR3 is 11 amino acids. CDR3 protein: CASSVDTEAFF.

The J gene is TRBJ2-2, the V gene TRBV19; the D call from TCRdb, TRBD1, cannot be confirmed without DNA. CDR3 length: 16 residues. The germline CDR1 and CDR2 sequences are LNHDA and SQIVND (reference sequence). CDR3 amino acids: CASTLPGGHNTGELFF.

The genes are TRBV4-3 and TRBJ1-3. CDR3 length: 14 residues. CDR1 and CDR2 (germline): LGHNA, YSLEER. This chain's CDR3 is CASSQDYTGNTIYF.

V usage is TRBV7-9 and J usage is TRBJ1-5; the TCRdb call, TRBD1, lacks DNA for checking. Germline V gene lookup returns CDR1 SEHNR and CDR2 FQNEAQ (reference sequence). The CDR3 sequence is 17 residues long. CDR3 sequence reads: CASSAGTGYTGGQPQHF.

The chain is built from TRBV29-1 and TRBJ1-1. The CDR3 is 12 residues long. Looked up from germline, CDR1 is SQVTM and CDR2 is ANQGSEA. The CDR3 loop is CSVQRDHTEAFF.

The chain has TRBV4-2 and TRBJ1-1; TCRdb outputs TRBD1, but without DNA this stays unchecked. Germline V gene lookup returns CDR1 LGHNA and CDR2 YNFKEQ. This CDR3 has 17 residues. CDR3 protein: CASSQDFQTGGRTEAFF.

The chain uses TRBV28 and TRBJ2-2; TCRdb outputs TRBD1, but without DNA this stays unchecked. This CDR3 spans 17 amino acids. Germline values: CDR1 MDHEN, CDR2 SYDVKM. The CDR3 sequence: CATRGGQGARWGGELFF.

The CDR3 sequence is CASSQTYNEQFF. The chain employs TRBV3-1 and TRBJ2-1. This CDR3 is 12 amino acids long. Germline V gene lookup returns CDR1 LGHDT and CDR2 YNNKEL (reference sequence).

The chain joins TRBV6-1 to TRBJ2-1; TCRdb's assignment of TRBD2 cannot be checked, as there is no DNA. CDR1 and CDR2 (germline): MNHNS, SASEGT. The CDR3 extends over 15 amino acids. This CDR3 is CASHHTSVGFNEQFF.

V gene TRBV2 combines with J gene TRBJ2-5; TCRdb returns TRBD2, unconfirmable since there is no DNA. CDR3 size: 13 residues. Germline V gene data show CDR1 as SNHLY and CDR2 as FYNNEI. The CDR3 loop reads CASRAEIQETQYF.

The chain links TRBV3-1 to TRBJ2-1; TCRdb proposes TRBD2, but this gene call is untestable without DNA. The CDR3 contains 15 residues. From germline, CDR1 is LGHDT and CDR2 YNNKEL (reference sequence). This chain's CDR3 is CASSQTSGGAHEQFF.

This chain joins TRBV5-1 and TRBJ2-2. CDR1 is SGHRS, CDR2 YFSETQ, per germline. This CDR3 is built from 15 residues. CDR3 region: CASSLDGLDTGELFF. The variable domain in full, with the rest retrieved from reference TRBV5-1 and TRBJ2-2, is KAGVTQTPRYLIKTRGQQVTLSCSPISGHRSVSWYQQTPGQGLQFLFEYFSETQRNKGNFPGRFSGRQFSNSRSEMNVSTLELGDSALYLCASSLDGLDTGELFFGEGSRLTVL.

The chain employs TRBV20-1 and TRBJ1-1; TCRdb's D call, TRBD1, is unchecked because there is no DNA. Looked up from germline, CDR1 is DFQATT and CDR2 is SNEGSKA (reference sequence). The CDR3 sequence is 14 residues long. CDR3 in amino acids: CSARNSNRATEAFF.

The chain links TRBV20-1 to TRBJ2-1; TCRdb calls TRBD2, which cannot be checked without DNA. Germline V lookup: CDR1 DFQATT, CDR2 SNEGSKA (reference sequence). The CDR3 spans 16 residues. CDR3 residues: CSARKLRLAGNNEQFF.

V and J are TRBV7-2 and TRBJ2-3; absent DNA, TCRdb's TRBD1 call cannot be checked. Germline V CDR1 and CDR2: SGHTA, FQGNSA. The CDR3 length is 17 residues. The CDR3 region is CASSSPRRRMGTDTQYF.

This chain joins TRBV12-3 or TRBV12-4 and TRBJ1-5. The CDR3 runs to 14 residues. The CDR3 protein is CASSFGNPNQPQHF.

The chain uses TRBV6-2 or TRBV6-3 and TRBJ1-1. Germline CDR1 reads MNHEY; CDR2 reads SVGEGT. The CDR3 spans 15 residues. The CDR3 region is CASSPHDLGNTEAFF.